What follows are 12 T cell receptor beta chains derived from one specimen sequenced in a study of CD8+CD57+ T cells in acquired aplastic anemia. An expansion of CD8+CD57+ cells by flow cytometry had been shown in patients chosen for sequencing. Using genomic DNA as the template, TCR beta VDJ and CDR3 profiling was carried out. TCRdb analysed the reads with MiXCR anew, one entry per CDR3 protein. The table records 400,000 to 600,000 distinct CDR3 sequences, about a third of them present only once. Sequencing input: sorted CD4+, CD8+, or CD8+CD57+ T cells (not recorded which) from PBMCs. Receptors originate from a human donor with aplastic anemia.

Worth noting for this clonotype: The germline gene is not matched at one end of the junction; a read error may be the cause. The chain is built from TRBV10-2 and TRBJ2-5, with D perhaps matching TRBD2 (5 bases). Germline assignment: CDR1 WSHSY and CDR2 SAAADI. CDR3 length: 14 amino acids. DNA of the CDR3: TGTGCCAGCAGTGAAATGAGGGCACAAGAGACCCAGTACTTC. It translates to CASSEMRAQETQYF.

Points on this clonotype: With a much larger clone just one base away, this may be a read error. V gene TRBV19 combines with J gene TRBJ1-5; D is unclear. V was trimmed by 4 bases and J by 6 bases, leaving 4 bases between them. The CDR3 has 11 residues. The germline gives CDR1 LNHDA, CDR2 SQIVND (reference sequence). CDR3 sequence reads: CASSNGQPQHF. CDR3 coding DNA: TGTGCCAGTAGTAACGGTCAGCCCCAGCATTTT. The whole variable domain, filled in from reference TRBV19 and TRBJ1-5, reads DGGITQSPKYLFRKEGQNVTLSCEQNLNHDAMYWYRQDPGQGLRLIYYSQIVNDFQKGDIAEGYSVSREKKESFPLTVTSAQKNPTAFYLCASSNGQPQHFGDGTRLSIL.

This clonotype was picked up a small number of times. The chain joins TRBV19 to TRBJ2-2; maybe TRBD2 (5 bases). V was shortened by 4 bases and J by 4 bases, with 22 bases between the two germline ends. The CDR3 has 18 residues. Germline V gene sequence: CDR1 LNHDA, CDR2 SQIVND (reference sequence). The CDR3 DNA is TGTGCCAGTAGTAAGGGAGCAAGTTTCGGCAGACCCACCGGGGAGCTGTTTTTT. As protein: CASSKGASFGRPTGELFF. Full variable domain (rest looked up from reference TRBV19 and TRBJ2-2): DGGITQSPKYLFRKEGQNVTLSCEQNLNHDAMYWYRQDPGQGLRLIYYSQIVNDFQKGDIAEGYSVSREKKESFPLTVTSAQKNPTAFYLCASSKGASFGRPTGELFFGEGSRLTVL.

On this clonotype itself: This may arise from a read error, as a much more abundant clone is one base away. The chain uses TRBV11-2 and TRBJ1-5, with D maybe TRBD1 (6 bases). Germline CDR1 is SGHAT and CDR2 is FQNNGV. CDR3 length equals 17 residues. The CDR3 spells CTSSPQGMIVNNQPQHF. The CDR3 coding sequence is TGTACCAGCAGCCCCCAGGGGATGATAGTTAACAATCAGCCCCAGCATTTT.

This rearrangement joins TRBV5-1 to TRBJ2-2, with 9 bases aligning to TRBD2. Germline V lookup: CDR1 SGHRS, CDR2 YFSETQ. V lost 1 base and J lost 2; bases outside the gene matches: 3. CDR3 size: 16 residues. CDR3 protein: CASSLSGLANTGELFF. CDR3 sequence (DNA): TGCGCCAGCAGCTTGTCGGGACTAGCCAACACCGGGGAGCTGTTTTTT.

J is TRBJ2-7 and V is TRBV13; no clear D gene. This CDR3 is 15 amino acids long. Germline V gives CDR1 PRHDT, CDR2 FYEKMQ (reference sequence). V lost 1 base, J lost 2 bases, and 12 bases lay in between. As DNA, the CDR3 is TGTGCCAGCAGCTTAGTATCAGATCTCGCCTACGAGCAGTACTTC. Protein sequence: CASSLVSDLAYEQYF. The variable domain in full, with the rest retrieved from reference TRBV13 and TRBJ2-7, is AAGVIQSPRHLIKEKRETATLKCYPIPRHDTVYWYQQGPGQDPQFLISFYEKMQSDKGSIPDRFSAQQFSDYHSELNMSSLELGDSALYFCASSLVSDLAYEQYFGPGTRLTVT.

This clonotype came up a few times. The chain employs TRBV30 and TRBJ1-1; D is unresolved. V lost 2 bases and J lost 5, with 15 bases in between. The CDR3 is made up of 14 amino acids. Germline V gene sequence: CDR1 GTSNPN, CDR2 SVGIG (reference sequence). For the CDR3, the DNA is TGTGCCTGGAGTATACAGCTAACAAAGACTGAAGCTTTCTTT. It yields the protein CAWSIQLTKTEAFF.

In the case of this clonotype: Germline and junction disagree at one end, which may indicate a read error. The V and J genes are TRBV25-1 and TRBJ1-6; 9 bases line up with TRBD1. CDR1 and CDR2 (germline): MGHDK, SYGVNS. The CDR3 sequence is 19 residues long. The CDR3 is CASSAEHPRDREYSSPLHF. CDR3 DNA: TGCGCCAGCAGTGCTGAACATCCACGGGACAGGGAGTATAGTTCACCCCTCCACTTT. The full variable domain, in which reference TRBV25-1 and TRBJ1-6 provide the parts outside the CDR3, is EADIYQTPRYLVIGTGKKITLECSQTMGHDKMYWYQQDPGMELHLIHYSYGVNSTEKGDLSSESTVSRIRTEHFPLTLESARPSHTSQYLCASSAEHPRDREYSSPLHFGNGTRLTVT.

The rearrangement joins TRBV11-2 to TRBJ1-4, with 7 bases aligning to TRBD1. The CDR3 covers 16 residues. Germline assignment: CDR1 SGHAT and CDR2 FQNNGV. The V gene end was trimmed by 5 bases and the J gene end by 0 bases; junction bases not matched to a gene: 6. For the CDR3, the DNA is TGTGCCAGCAGCCTTAGGACAGGAGCAACTAATGAAAAACTGTTTTTT. It is translated as CASSLRTGATNEKLFF.

This clonotype was picked up one time. The chain employs TRBV2 and TRBJ2-7; D ambiguous. Germline V gene lookup returns CDR1 SNHLY and CDR2 FYNNEI. The V and J ends lost 4 bases and 7 bases respectively, with 17 bases between them. The CDR3 contains 14 residues. The CDR3 is CASSGTASMDEQYF. DNA for the CDR3: TGTGCCAGCAGTGGGACGGCCTCGATGGATGAGCAGTACTTC.

This clonotype was counted many times. The chain joins TRBV12-3 or TRBV12-4 to TRBJ1-5; D ambiguous. Trimming cost V 7 bases and J 0 bases, with 28 bases left between them. This CDR3 is built from 20 residues. The chain's CDR3 is CASTRRPPNHRLYSNQPQHF. The CDR3 nucleotides are TGTGCCAGCACGAGGCGACCACCTAACCACCGGTTGTATAGCAATCAGCCCCAGCATTTT.

This clonotype was counted only a few times. This sequence joins TRBV12-3 or TRBV12-4 and TRBJ1-2, with D perhaps TRBD1 (5 bases). Trimming took off 6 bases at V and 2 bases at J, with 13 bases between the two ends. This CDR3 is 14 amino acids long. The DNA of the CDR3 is TGTGCCAGCAGAATGGGGGGTGGCAACTATGGCTACACCTTC. Encoded protein: CASRMGGGNYGYTF.